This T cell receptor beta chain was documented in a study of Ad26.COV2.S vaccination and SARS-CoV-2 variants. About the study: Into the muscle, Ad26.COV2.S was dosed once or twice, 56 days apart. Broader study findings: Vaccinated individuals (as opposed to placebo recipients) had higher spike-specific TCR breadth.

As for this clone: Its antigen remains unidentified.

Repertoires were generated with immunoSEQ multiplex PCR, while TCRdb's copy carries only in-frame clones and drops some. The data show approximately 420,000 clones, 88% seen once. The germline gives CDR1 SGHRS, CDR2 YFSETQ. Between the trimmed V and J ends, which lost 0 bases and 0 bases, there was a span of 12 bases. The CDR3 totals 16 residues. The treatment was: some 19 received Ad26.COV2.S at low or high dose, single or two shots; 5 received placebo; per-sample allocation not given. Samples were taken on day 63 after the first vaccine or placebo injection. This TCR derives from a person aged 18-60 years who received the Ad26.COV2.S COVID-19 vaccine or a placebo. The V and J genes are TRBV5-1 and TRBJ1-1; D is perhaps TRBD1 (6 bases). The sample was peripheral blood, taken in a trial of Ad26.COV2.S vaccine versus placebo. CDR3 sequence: CASSLAQGNMNTEAFF. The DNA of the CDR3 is TGCGCCAGCAGCTTGGCTCAGGGGAACATGAACACTGAAGCTTTCTTT.